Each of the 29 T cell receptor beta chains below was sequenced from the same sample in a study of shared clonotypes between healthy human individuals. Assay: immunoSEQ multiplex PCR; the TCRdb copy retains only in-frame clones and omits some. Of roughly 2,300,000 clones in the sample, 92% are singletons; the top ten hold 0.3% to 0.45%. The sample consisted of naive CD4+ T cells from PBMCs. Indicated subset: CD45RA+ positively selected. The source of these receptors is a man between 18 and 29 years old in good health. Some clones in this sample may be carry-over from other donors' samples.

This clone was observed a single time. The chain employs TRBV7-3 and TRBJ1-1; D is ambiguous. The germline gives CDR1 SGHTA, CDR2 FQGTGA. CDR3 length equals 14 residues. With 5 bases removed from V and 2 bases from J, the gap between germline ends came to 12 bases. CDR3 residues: CASSPSSLNTEAFF. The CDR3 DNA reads TGTGCCAGCAGCCCATCTAGCCTAAACACTGAAGCTTTCTTT. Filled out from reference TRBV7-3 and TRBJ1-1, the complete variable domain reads GAGVSQTPSNKVTEKGKYVELRCDPISGHTALYWYRQSLGQGPEFLIYFQGTGAADDSGLPNDRFFAVRPEGSVSTLKIQRTERGDSAVYLCASSPSSLNTEAFFGQGTRLTVV.

In nucleotides, the CDR3 is TGTGCCAGCAGCGGGCCCCTGGCTAGTCGGGGGAACATTCAGTACTTC. Translated, it gives CASSGPLASRGNIQYF. The chain recombines TRBV7-6 with TRBJ2-4; maybe TRBD2 (6 bases). Between the trimmed V and J ends, which lost 5 bases and 7 bases, there was a span of 21 bases. The length of the CDR3 is 16 residues. The germline V gene encodes CDR1 SGHVS and CDR2 FNYEAQ.

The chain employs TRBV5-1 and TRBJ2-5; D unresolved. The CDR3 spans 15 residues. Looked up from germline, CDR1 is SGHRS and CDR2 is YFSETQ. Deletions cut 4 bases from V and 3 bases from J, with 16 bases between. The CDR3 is CASSHAGPAEETQYF. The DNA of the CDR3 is TGCGCCAGCAGCCACGCCGGGCCGGCAGAAGAGACCCAGTACTTC.

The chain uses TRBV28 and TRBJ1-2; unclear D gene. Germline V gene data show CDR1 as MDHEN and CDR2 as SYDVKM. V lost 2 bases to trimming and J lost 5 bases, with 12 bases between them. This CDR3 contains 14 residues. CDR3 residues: CASSLVRVSYGYTF. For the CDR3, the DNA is TGTGCCAGCAGTTTAGTAAGGGTGTCGTATGGCTACACCTTC.

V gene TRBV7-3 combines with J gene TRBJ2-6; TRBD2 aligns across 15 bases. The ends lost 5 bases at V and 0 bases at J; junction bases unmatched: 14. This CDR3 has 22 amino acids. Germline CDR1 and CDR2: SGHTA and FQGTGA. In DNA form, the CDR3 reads TGTGCCAGCAGCCCCTCCGGACGGGGACTAGCGGGAGGAACCTCTGGGGCCAACGTCCTGACTTTC. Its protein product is CASSPSGRGLAGGTSGANVLTF.

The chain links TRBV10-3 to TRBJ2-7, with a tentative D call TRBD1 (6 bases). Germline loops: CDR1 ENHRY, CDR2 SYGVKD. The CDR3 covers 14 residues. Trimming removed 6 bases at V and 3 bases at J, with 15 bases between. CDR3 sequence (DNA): TGTGCCATCAGAACAGGGTCGCAGGGCTACGAGCAGTACTTC. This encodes CAIRTGSQGYEQYF.

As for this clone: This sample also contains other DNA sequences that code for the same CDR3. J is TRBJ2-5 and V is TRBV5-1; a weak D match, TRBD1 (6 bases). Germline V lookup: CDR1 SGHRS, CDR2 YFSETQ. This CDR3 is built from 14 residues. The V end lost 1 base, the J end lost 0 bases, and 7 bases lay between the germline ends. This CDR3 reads CASSLQGNQETQYF. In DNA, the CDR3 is TGCGCCAGCAGCTTGCAGGGGAACCAAGAGACCCAGTACTTC.

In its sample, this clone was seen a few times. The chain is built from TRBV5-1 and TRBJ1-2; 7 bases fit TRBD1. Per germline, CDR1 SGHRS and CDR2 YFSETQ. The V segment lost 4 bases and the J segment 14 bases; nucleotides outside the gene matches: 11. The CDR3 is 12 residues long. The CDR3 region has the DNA TGCGCCAGCAGCGACCCGGGACAGTCAGAAACCTTC. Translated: CASSDPGQSETF.

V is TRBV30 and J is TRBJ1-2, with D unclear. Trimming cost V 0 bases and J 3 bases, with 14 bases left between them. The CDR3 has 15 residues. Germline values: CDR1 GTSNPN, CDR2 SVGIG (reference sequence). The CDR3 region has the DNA TGTGCCTGGAGTGTACGGTCGACGGGGTACTATGGCTACACCTTC. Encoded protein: CAWSVRSTGYYGYTF.

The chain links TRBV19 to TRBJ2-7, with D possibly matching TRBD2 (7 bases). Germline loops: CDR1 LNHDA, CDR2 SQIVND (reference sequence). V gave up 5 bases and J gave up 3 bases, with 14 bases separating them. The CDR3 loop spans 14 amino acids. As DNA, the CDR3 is TGTGCCAGTAGTCCCCAAAGGGGGGGCTACGAGCAGTACTTC. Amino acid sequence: CASSPQRGGYEQYF.

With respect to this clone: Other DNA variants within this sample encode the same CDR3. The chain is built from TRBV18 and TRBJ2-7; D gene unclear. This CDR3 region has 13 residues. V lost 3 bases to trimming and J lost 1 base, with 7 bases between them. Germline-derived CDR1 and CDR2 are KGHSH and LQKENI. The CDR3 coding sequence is TGTGCCAGCTCACCCGGGCCATCCTACGAGCAGTACTTC. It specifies CASSPGPSYEQYF.

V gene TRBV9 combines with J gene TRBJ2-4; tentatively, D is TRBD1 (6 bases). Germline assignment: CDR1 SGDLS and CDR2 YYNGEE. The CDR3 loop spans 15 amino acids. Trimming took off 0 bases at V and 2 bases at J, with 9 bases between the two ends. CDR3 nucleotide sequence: TGTGCCAGCAGCGTAGGGACAGCTTCCAAAAACATTCAGTACTTC. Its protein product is CASSVGTASKNIQYF.

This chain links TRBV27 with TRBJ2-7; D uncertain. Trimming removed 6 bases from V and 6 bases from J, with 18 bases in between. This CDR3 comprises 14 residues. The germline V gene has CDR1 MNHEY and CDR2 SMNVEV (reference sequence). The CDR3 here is CASSAFRAAVEQYF. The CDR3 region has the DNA TGTGCCAGCAGCGCGTTTAGGGCTGCGGTCGAGCAGTACTTC.

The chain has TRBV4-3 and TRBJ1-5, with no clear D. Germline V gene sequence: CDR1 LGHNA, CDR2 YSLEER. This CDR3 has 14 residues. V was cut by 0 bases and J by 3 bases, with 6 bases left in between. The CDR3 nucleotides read TGCGCCAGCAGCCAAGAGATGGACAATCAGCCCCAGCATTTT. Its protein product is CASSQEMDNQPQHF.

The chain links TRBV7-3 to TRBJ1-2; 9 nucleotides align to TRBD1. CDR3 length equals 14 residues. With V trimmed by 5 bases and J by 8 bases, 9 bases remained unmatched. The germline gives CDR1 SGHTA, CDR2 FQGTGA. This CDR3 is CASSPGQGSGGYTF. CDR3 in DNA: TGTGCCAGCAGCCCGGGACAGGGTTCGGGAGGCTACACCTTC.

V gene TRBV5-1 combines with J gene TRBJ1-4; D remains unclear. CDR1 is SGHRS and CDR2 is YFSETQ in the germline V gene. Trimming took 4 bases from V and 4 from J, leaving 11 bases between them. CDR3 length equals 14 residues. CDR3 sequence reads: CASSPGVINEKLFF. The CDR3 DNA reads TGCGCCAGCAGCCCCGGGGTGATTAATGAAAAACTGTTTTTT.

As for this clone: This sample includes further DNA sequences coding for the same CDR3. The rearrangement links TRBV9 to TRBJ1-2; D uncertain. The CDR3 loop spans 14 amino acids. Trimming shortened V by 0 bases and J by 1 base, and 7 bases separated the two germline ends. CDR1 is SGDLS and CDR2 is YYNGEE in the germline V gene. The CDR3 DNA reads TGTGCCAGCAGCGTAGACCGGGGTAACTATGGCTACACCTTC. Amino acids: CASSVDRGNYGYTF.

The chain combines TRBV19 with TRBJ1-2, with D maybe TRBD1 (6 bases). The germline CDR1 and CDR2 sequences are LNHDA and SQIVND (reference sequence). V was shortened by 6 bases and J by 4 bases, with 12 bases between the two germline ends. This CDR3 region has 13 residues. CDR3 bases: TGTGCCAGTAGGAGTCGGGGGCCCTATGGCTACACCTTC. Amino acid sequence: CASRSRGPYGYTF. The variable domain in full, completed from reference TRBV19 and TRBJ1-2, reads DGGITQSPKYLFRKEGQNVTLSCEQNLNHDAMYWYRQDPGQGLRLIYYSQIVNDFQKGDIAEGYSVSREKKESFPLTVTSAQKNPTAFYLCASRSRGPYGYTFGSGTRLTVV.

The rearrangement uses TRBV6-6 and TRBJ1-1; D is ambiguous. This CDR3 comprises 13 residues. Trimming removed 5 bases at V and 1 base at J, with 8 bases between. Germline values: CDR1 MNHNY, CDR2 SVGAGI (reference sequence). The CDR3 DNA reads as TGTGCCAGCAGTAAGACTAGGAACACTGAAGCTTTCTTT. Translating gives CASSKTRNTEAFF.

In DNA form, the CDR3 reads TGCGCCAGCAGTCACGCCAAAAGGGGGCGCGGAGGCTACACCTTC. It specifies CASSHAKRGRGGYTF. This chain joins TRBV23-1 and TRBJ1-2, with TRBD1 identical over 7 bases. TRBV23-1 is placed among ORFs of uncertain function. This CDR3 spans 15 amino acids. Trimming cost V 3 bases and J 8 bases; bases outside gene matches: 12.

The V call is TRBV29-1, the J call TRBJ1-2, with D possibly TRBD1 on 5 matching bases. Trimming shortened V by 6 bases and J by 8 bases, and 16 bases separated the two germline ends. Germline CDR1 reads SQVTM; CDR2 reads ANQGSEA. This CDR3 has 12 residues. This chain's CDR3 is CSVWDRPGGYTF. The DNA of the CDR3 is TGCAGCGTCTGGGACCGCCCCGGGGGCTACACCTTC.

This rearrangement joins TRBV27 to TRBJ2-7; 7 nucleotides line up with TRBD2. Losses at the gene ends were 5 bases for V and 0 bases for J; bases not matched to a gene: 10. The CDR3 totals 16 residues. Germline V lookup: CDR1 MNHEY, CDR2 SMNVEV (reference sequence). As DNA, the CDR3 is TGTGCCAGCAGTGAAGGTTGGGGGACTAACTCCTACGAGCAGTACTTC. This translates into CASSEGWGTNSYEQYF.

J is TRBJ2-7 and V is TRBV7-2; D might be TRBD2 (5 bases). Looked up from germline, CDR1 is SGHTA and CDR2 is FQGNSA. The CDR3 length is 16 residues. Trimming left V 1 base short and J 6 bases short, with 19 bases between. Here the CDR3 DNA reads TGTGCCAGCAGCTTAGGCCCCAGCGGCGTCTCGGGCGAGCAGTACTTC. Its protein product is CASSLGPSGVSGEQYF. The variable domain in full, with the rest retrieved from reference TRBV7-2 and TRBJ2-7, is GAGVSQSPSNKVTEKGKDVELRCDPISGHTALYWYRQSLGQGLEFLIYFQGNSAPDKSGLPSDRFSAERTGGSVSTLTIQRTQQEDSAVYLCASSLGPSGVSGEQYFGPGTRLTVT.

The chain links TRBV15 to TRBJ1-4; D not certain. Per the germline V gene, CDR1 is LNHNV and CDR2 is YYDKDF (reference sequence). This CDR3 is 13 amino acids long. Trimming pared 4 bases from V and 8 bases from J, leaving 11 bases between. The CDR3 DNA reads TGTGCCACCAGCAAAGGGAGTCGGGAAAAACTGTTTTTT. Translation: CATSKGSREKLFF.

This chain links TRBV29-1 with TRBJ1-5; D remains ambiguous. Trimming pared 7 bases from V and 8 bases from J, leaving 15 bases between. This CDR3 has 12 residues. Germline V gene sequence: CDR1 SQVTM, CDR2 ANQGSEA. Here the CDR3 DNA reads TGCAGCGCCTTAGAACCCGGAGAGCCCCAGCATTTT. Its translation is CSALEPGEPQHF.

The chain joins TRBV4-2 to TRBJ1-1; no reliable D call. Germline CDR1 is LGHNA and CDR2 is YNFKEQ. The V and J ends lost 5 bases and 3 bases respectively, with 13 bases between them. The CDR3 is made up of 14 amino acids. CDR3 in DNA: TGTGCCAGCAGCTCCACACTCCGGGACACTGAAGCTTTCTTT. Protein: CASSSTLRDTEAFF.

The CDR3 coding sequence is TGTGCCAGCAGCTGGGGTCCCAGGGTTTCTGGAAACACCATATATTTT. It is translated as CASSWGPRVSGNTIYF. The genes are TRBV5-6 and TRBJ1-3; tentatively, D is TRBD1 (5 bases). Trimming cost V 3 bases and J 1 base, with 14 bases left between them. Germline values: CDR1 SGHDT, CDR2 YYEEEE. The CDR3 loop spans 16 amino acids.

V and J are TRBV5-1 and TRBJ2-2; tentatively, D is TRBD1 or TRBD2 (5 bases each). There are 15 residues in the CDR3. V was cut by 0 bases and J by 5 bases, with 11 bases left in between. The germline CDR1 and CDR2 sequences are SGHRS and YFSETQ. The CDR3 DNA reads TGCGCCAGCAGCTTGGGAATAGAGGGGACCGGGGAGCTGTTTTTT. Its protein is CASSLGIEGTGELFF.

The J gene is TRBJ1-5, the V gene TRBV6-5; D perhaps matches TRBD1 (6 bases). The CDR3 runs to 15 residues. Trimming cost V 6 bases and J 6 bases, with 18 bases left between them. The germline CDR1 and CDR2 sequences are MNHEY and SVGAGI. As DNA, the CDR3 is TGTGCCAGCAGCGTTCGTACAGGGAGCGGTCAGCCCCAGCATTTT. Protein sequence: CASSVRTGSGQPQHF.